A single sample gave rise to the 26 T cell receptor beta chains below, sequenced in a study of control samples from healthy donors and cancer patients. Sequencing used immunoSEQ multiplex PCR; TCRdb keeps in-frame clones, though not all of them. The sample contains 100,000 to 150,000 clones, roughly 90% of which appear only once. The sequencing input was blood. Every receptor here comes from a man between 18 and 29 years old in good health.

J is TRBJ1-2 and V is TRBV10-1, with 8 bases fitting TRBD1. With 0 bases clipped from V and 2 bases from J, the junction kept 2 bases outside the gene matches. CDR1 WNHNN and CDR2 SYGVQD come from the germline V gene (reference sequence). The CDR3 length is 15 residues. Here the CDR3 reads CASSESRTGNYGYTF. DNA for the CDR3: TGCGCCAGCAGTGAGTCGCGGACAGGGAACTATGGCTACACCTTC.

With regard to this clone: Other DNA sequences in this sample translate to the same CDR3. The chain joins TRBV20-1 to TRBJ2-1; possibly TRBD2 for D (6 bases). The CDR3 is 14 residues long. Germline values: CDR1 DFQATT, CDR2 SNEGSKA (reference sequence). V was shortened by 3 bases and J by 0 bases, with 9 bases between the two germline ends. The CDR3 DNA reads as TGCAGTGCTAGTTTGGGAGGCTCCTACAATGAGCAGTTCTTC. Translating gives CSASLGGSYNEQFF.

V usage is TRBV9 and J usage is TRBJ2-7; TRBD2 matches at 9 bases. CDR1 and CDR2 (germline): SGDLS, YYNGEE. The CDR3 extends over 17 amino acids. The V gene end was trimmed by 0 bases and the J gene end by 0 bases; junction bases not matched to a gene: 7. CDR3 DNA: TGTGCCAGCAGCGTAGGACTAGCGGATATTAACTCCTACGAGCAGTACTTC. This translates into CASSVGLADINSYEQYF.

V and J are TRBV6-5 and TRBJ2-7; D is uncertain. The CDR3 runs to 12 residues. Germline-derived CDR1 and CDR2 are MNHEY and SVGAGI. Trimming stripped 8 bases from V and 7 bases from J, with 15 bases between. The CDR3 bases are TGTGCCAGCCGGCAATTGGTCGGTGAGCAGTACTTC. Its translation is CASRQLVGEQYF.

This clone occurred a few times. This chain uses TRBV5-4 with TRBJ1-6; 9 bases are a match to TRBD1. The CDR3 contains 16 residues. The junction had 11 bases not matched to a gene; V was cut back by 5 bases and J by 8 bases. Germline V gene lookup returns CDR1 SGHNT and CDR2 YYREEE (reference sequence). In nucleotides, the CDR3 is TGTGCCAGCAGTTTTACAGGGGGCCCGGGAGATTCACCCCTCCACTTT. Its translation is CASSFTGGPGDSPLHF.

This chain connects TRBV6-5 to TRBJ2-2; D unresolved. V shed 2 bases and J shed 0 bases, with 4 bases lying between them. CDR3 length: 14 amino acids. CDR1 MNHEY and CDR2 SVGAGI come from the germline V gene. The CDR3 DNA sequence: TGTGCCAGCAGTTACGGGGCGAACACCGGGGAGCTGTTTTTT. It codes for CASSYGANTGELFF.

This chain uses TRBV9 with TRBJ1-2; D is possibly TRBD1 (6 bases). V lost 0 bases, J lost 3 bases, and 18 bases lay in between. This CDR3 is 17 amino acids long. CDR1 SGDLS and CDR2 YYNGEE come from the germline V gene. In DNA form, the CDR3 reads TGTGCCAGCAGCGTAGAGAGAAAAGGGGGGATCTACTATGGCTACACCTTC. Its translation is CASSVERKGGIYYGYTF.

This clone has only one observation. This chain uses TRBV5-1 with TRBJ2-3; 9 positions agree with TRBD2. Germline values: CDR1 SGHRS, CDR2 YFSETQ. With 1 base clipped from V and 6 bases from J, the junction kept 6 bases outside the gene matches. The CDR3 spans 15 residues. This CDR3 is CASSLQAGGPDTQYF. In nucleotides, the CDR3 is TGCGCCAGCAGCTTGCAGGCGGGAGGGCCCGATACGCAGTATTTT.

This clone occurred a few times. The CDR3 region has the DNA TGCGCCAGCAGTGAGGACGGCCTCGGAAGCAATCAGCCCCAGCATTTT. Translated, it gives CASSEDGLGSNQPQHF. The chain combines TRBV10-2 with TRBJ1-5; D ambiguous. This CDR3 is built from 16 residues. CDR1 and CDR2 (germline): WSHSY, SAAADI. V lost 2 bases and J lost 1, with 12 bases in between.

This sequence joins TRBV18 and TRBJ2-5; tentative D call: TRBD2 (5 bases). The CDR3 contains 13 residues. Germline V gene data show CDR1 as KGHSH and CDR2 as LQKENI. V was trimmed by 2 bases and J by 10 bases, leaving 14 bases between them. The CDR3 DNA follows: TGTGCCAGCTCACCATCGGATACTAGGGACCAGTACTTC. It specifies CASSPSDTRDQYF.

This chain connects TRBV11-2 to TRBJ2-7, with a possible D match to TRBD2 (6 bases). Looked up from germline, CDR1 is SGHAT and CDR2 is FQNNGV. This CDR3 spans 13 amino acids. With 1 base removed from V and 2 bases from J, the gap between germline ends came to 6 bases. CDR3 sequence reads: CASSLGGTYEQYF. The CDR3 coding sequence is TGTGCCAGCAGCTTAGGCGGGACCTACGAGCAGTACTTC. The full variable domain, rest sourced from reference TRBV11-2 and TRBJ2-7, is EAGVAQSPRYKIIEKRQSVAFWCNPISGHATLYWYQQILGQGPKLLIQFQNNGVVDDSQLPKDRFSAERLKGVDSTLKIQPAKLEDSAVYLCASSLGGTYEQYFGPGTRLTVT.

J is TRBJ2-7 and V is TRBV11-2; 12 nucleotides agree with TRBD2. Germline CDR1 reads SGHAT; CDR2 reads FQNNGV. The CDR3 consists of 17 residues. V lost 5 bases to trimming and J lost 0 bases; unmatched junction nucleotides: 8. CDR3 sequence (DNA): TGTGCCAGCAGCCCGACTAGCGGGAGCGCTAGCTCCTACGAGCAGTACTTC. Amino acids: CASSPTSGSASSYEQYF.

This chain links TRBV27 with TRBJ2-5; the match to TRBD1 covers 8 bases. The CDR3 runs 13 residues. Germline CDR1 and CDR2: MNHEY and SMNVEV (reference sequence). With 5 bases clipped from V and 7 bases from J, the junction kept 6 bases outside the gene matches. This CDR3 is CASSPGGSGTQYF. DNA of the CDR3: TGTGCCAGCAGTCCAGGGGGCTCGGGGACCCAGTACTTC.

The chain recombines TRBV28 with TRBJ1-5; D remains ambiguous. There are 17 residues in the CDR3. Trimming removed 6 bases from V and 6 bases from J, with 24 bases in between. Germline assignment: CDR1 MDHEN and CDR2 SYDVKM. The CDR3 coding sequence is TGTGCCAGCAGAAAGGAGGCCCACGAAGCGTTCGGTCAGCCCCAGCATTTT. Its protein product is CASRKEAHEAFGQPQHF.

This clone came up once. The chain employs TRBV19 and TRBJ2-3; D is undetermined. This CDR3 spans 14 amino acids. With 3 bases removed from V and 4 bases from J, the gap between germline ends came to 11 bases. The germline gives CDR1 LNHDA, CDR2 SQIVND (reference sequence). The chain's CDR3 is CASSIRQAADTQYF. The CDR3 DNA reads TGTGCCAGTAGTATTCGTCAGGCGGCAGATACGCAGTATTTT. Based on the CDR3 plus reference TRBV19 and TRBJ2-3, the full variable domain is DGGITQSPKYLFRKEGQNVTLSCEQNLNHDAMYWYRQDPGQGLRLIYYSQIVNDFQKGDIAEGYSVSREKKESFPLTVTSAQKNPTAFYLCASSIRQAADTQYFGPGTRLTVL.

The chain employs TRBV29-1 and TRBJ1-3; D may be TRBD1 (6 bases). The V end lost 6 bases, the J end lost 4 bases, and 16 bases lay between the germline ends. The CDR3 consists of 14 residues. CDR1 and CDR2 (germline): SQVTM, ANQGSEA. CDR3 protein: CSVYGTWEGNTIYF. For the CDR3, the DNA is TGCAGCGTCTACGGGACATGGGAAGGAAACACCATATATTTT.

This sequence joins TRBV9 and TRBJ2-3; D is unclear. The germline gives CDR1 SGDLS, CDR2 YYNGEE. V lost 3 bases to trimming and J lost 4 bases, with 15 bases between them. The CDR3 spans 15 residues. The CDR3 sequence is CASSARGGNPDTQYF. The CDR3 bases are TGTGCCAGCAGCGCCCGTGGTGGGAACCCAGATACGCAGTATTTT. Drawing the rest from reference TRBV9 and TRBJ2-3, the complete variable domain is DSGVTQTPKHLITATGQRVTLRCSPRSGDLSVYWYQQSLDQGLQFLIQYYNGEERAKGNILERFSAQQFPDLHSELNLSSLELGDSALYFCASSARGGNPDTQYFGPGTRLTVL.

This rearrangement joins TRBV7-9 to TRBJ1-2, with no clear D. The CDR3 extends over 11 amino acids. V was cut by 4 bases and J by 9 bases, with 9 bases left in between. Germline assignment: CDR1 SEHNR and CDR2 FQNEAQ (reference sequence). The DNA of the CDR3 is TGTGCCAGCAGCTGGAAGGAGCGCTACACCTTC. It specifies CASSWKERYTF.

In DNA form, the CDR3 reads TGTGCCAGCAGTTTAGGCGGGGGCAATGAGCAGTTCTTC. Encoded protein: CASSLGGGNEQFF. The rearrangement links TRBV27 to TRBJ2-1; TRBD2 agrees at 7 bases. Looked up from germline, CDR1 is MNHEY and CDR2 is SMNVEV (reference sequence). With V trimmed by 2 bases and J by 6 bases, 1 base remained unmatched. The CDR3 sequence is 13 residues long.

This clone was counted at least ten times. This sequence joins TRBV2 and TRBJ1-1; 8 nucleotides align to TRBD1. J was trimmed by 6 bases and V by 3 bases; bases with no gene match: 9. The CDR3 totals 15 residues. Looked up from germline, CDR1 is SNHLY and CDR2 is FYNNEI. The CDR3 coding sequence is TGTGCCAGCAGTGACAGGACAGGGCGGGGGGCTGAAGCTTTCTTT. Translated: CASSDRTGRGAEAFF.

The chain recombines TRBV27 with TRBJ1-6; D not resolved. The CDR3 sequence is 16 residues long. Trimming cost V 4 bases and J 1 base, with 11 bases left between them. Germline lookup yields CDR1 MNHEY and CDR2 SMNVEV (reference sequence). CDR3 residues: CASSSPRVSYNSPLHF. The CDR3 DNA sequence: TGTGCCAGCAGTTCCCCTCGGGTATCCTATAATTCACCCCTCCACTTT.

The CDR3 reads CASSGTGRNGYTF. The DNA for the CDR3 is TGTGCCAGCAGCGGGACGGGGAGGAATGGCTACACCTTC. The rearrangement joins TRBV7-3 to TRBJ1-2; D possibly corresponds to TRBD1 (5 bases). The CDR3 contains 13 residues. Trimming removed 5 bases from V and 6 bases from J, with 13 bases in between. Looked up from germline, CDR1 is SGHTA and CDR2 is FQGTGA.

DNA of the CDR3: TGTGCCACCGGGACAGGGGGTCTAACAGATACGCAGTATTTT. Translated, it gives CATGTGGLTDTQYF. V and J are TRBV3-1 (or the pseudogene TRBV3-2) and TRBJ2-3; 11 bases are a match to TRBD1. The CDR3 is 14 amino acids. The germline V gene encodes CDR1 LGHDT and CDR2 YNNKEL (reference sequence). J gave up 3 bases and V 10 bases, and 6 bases lay outside the gene matches.

The chain carries TRBV6-2 or TRBV6-3 and TRBJ2-1; no firm D call. V lost 5 bases to trimming and J lost 9 bases, with 11 bases between them. Germline lookup yields CDR1 MNHEY and CDR2 SVGEGT. The CDR3 extends over 12 amino acids. The CDR3, as DNA: TGTGCCAGCAGTGGTCCGAGAGGTGAGCAGTTCTTC. Translating gives CASSGPRGEQFF.

The chain uses TRBV4-3 and TRBJ2-3, with TRBD2 identical over 8 bases. The CDR3 is 16 amino acids. V dropped 2 bases and J dropped 2; count of bases not matched to a gene: 6. The germline gives CDR1 LGHNA, CDR2 YSLEER. CDR3 nucleotide sequence: TGCGCCAGCAGCCAATTGGGACTAGGGAACACAGATACGCAGTATTTT. It specifies CASSQLGLGNTDTQYF.

This chain connects TRBV15 to TRBJ2-1; D is tentatively TRBD1 or TRBD2 (5 bases each). Between the trimmed V and J ends, which lost 3 bases and 7 bases, there was a span of 7 bases. This CDR3 has 12 residues. Germline loops: CDR1 LNHNV, CDR2 YYDKDF (reference sequence). The CDR3 DNA is TGTGCCACCAGCAGGGGGGAGAATGAGCAGTTCTTC. It translates to CATSRGENEQFF.